This T cell receptor (beta chain) was retrieved from a study of cytomegalovirus exposure and HLA in healthy donors. In regard to this clone: Its antigen remains unidentified.

Overall study results and limits: Immune exposure data for these donors was limited to CMV serostatus.

Germline V lookup: CDR1 SGHDT, CDR2 YYEEEE. This CDR3 spans 14 amino acids. Primers: 60 Vbeta forward and 13 Jbeta reverse. Produced via immunoSEQ multiplex PCR; TCRdb's table is partial and in-frame only. The sample has some 250,000 clones, approximately 82% seen once. This rearrangement joins TRBV5-6 to TRBJ2-5, with D possibly matching TRBD2 (5 bases). The J call may be wrong; the DNA end is better matched by TRBJ2-7. Sequenced material: PBMCs. This sequence originates from a woman in her fifties or sixties in good health and CMV-seropositive. The DNA of the CDR3 is TGTGCCAGCAGCCTAACCAGCGGATCCTACGAGCAGTACTTC. Encoded protein: CASSLTSGSYEQYF.